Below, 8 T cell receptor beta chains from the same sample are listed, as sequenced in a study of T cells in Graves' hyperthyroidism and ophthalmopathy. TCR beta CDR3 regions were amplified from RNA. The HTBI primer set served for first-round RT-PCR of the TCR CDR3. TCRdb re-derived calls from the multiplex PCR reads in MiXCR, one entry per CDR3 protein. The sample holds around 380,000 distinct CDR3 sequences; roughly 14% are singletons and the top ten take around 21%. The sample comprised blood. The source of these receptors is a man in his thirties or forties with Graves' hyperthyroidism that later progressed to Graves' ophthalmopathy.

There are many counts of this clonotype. CDR3: CASRLSGGELFF. Here the CDR3 DNA reads TGTGCCAGTCGCCTATCTGGCGGGGAGCTGTTTTTT. This chain uses TRBV7-3 with TRBJ2-2; D call uncertain. V was shortened by 9 bases and J by 7 bases, with 12 bases between the two germline ends. There are 12 residues in the CDR3. Germline values: CDR1 SGHTA, CDR2 FQGTGA. Variable domain in full (rest from reference TRBV7-3 and TRBJ2-2): GAGVSQTPSNKVTEKGKYVELRCDPISGHTALYWYRQSLGQGPEFLIYFQGTGAADDSGLPNDRFFAVRPEGSVSTLKIQRTERGDSAVYLCASRLSGGELFFGEGSRLTVL.

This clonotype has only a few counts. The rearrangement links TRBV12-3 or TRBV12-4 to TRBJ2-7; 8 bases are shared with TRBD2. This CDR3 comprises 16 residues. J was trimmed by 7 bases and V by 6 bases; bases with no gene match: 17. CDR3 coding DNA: TGTGCCAGCAGCGCCGGTATGGCGGGGGGACGATATGAGCAGTACTTC. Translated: CASSAGMAGGRYEQYF.

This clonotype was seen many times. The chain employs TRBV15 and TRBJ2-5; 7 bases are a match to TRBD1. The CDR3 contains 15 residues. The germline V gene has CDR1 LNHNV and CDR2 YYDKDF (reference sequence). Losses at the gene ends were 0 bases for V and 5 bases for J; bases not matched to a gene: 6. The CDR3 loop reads CATSRDAGGSETQYF. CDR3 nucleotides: TGTGCCACCAGCAGAGATGCAGGGGGTAGTGAGACCCAGTACTTC.

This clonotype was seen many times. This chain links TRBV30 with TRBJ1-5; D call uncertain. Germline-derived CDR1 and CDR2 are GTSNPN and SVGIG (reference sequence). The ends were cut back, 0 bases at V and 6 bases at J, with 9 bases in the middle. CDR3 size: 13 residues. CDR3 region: CAWSVLGFQPQHF. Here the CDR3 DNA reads TGTGCCTGGAGTGTATTAGGGTTTCAGCCCCAGCATTTT.

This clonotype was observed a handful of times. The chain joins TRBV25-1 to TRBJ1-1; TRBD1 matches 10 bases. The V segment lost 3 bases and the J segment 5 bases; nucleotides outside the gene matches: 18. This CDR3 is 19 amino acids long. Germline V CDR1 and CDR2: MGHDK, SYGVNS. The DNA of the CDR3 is TGTGCCAGCAGTGACCAGAGAGATTTTTGGGGGACAGGGGTTACTGAAGCTTTCTTT. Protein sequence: CASSDQRDFWGTGVTEAFF. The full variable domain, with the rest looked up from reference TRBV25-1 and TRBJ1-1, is EADIYQTPRYLVIGTGKKITLECSQTMGHDKMYWYQQDPGMELHLIHYSYGVNSTEKGDLSSESTVSRIRTEHFPLTLESARPSHTSQYLCASSDQRDFWGTGVTEAFFGQGTRLTVV.

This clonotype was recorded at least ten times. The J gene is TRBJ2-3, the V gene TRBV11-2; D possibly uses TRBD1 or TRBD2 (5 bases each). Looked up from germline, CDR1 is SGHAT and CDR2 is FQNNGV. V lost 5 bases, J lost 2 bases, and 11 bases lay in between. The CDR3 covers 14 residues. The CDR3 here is CASSPGAYTDTQYF. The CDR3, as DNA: TGTGCCAGCAGCCCCGGGGCCTACACAGATACGCAGTATTTT.

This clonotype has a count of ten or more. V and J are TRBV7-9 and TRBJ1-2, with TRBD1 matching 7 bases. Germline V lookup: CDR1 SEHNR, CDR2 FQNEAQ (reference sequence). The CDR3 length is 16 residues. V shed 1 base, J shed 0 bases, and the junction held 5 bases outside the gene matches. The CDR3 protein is CASSLVGGQTNYGYTF. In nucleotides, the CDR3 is TGTGCCAGCAGCTTAGTGGGGGGACAGACTAACTATGGCTACACCTTC.

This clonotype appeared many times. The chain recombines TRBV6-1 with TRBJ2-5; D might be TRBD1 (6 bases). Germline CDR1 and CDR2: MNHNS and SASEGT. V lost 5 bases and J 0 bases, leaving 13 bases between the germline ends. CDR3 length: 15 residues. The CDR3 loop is CASSTGHSDQETQYF. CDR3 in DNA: TGTGCCAGCAGTACGGGACACTCAGACCAAGAGACCCAGTACTTC.